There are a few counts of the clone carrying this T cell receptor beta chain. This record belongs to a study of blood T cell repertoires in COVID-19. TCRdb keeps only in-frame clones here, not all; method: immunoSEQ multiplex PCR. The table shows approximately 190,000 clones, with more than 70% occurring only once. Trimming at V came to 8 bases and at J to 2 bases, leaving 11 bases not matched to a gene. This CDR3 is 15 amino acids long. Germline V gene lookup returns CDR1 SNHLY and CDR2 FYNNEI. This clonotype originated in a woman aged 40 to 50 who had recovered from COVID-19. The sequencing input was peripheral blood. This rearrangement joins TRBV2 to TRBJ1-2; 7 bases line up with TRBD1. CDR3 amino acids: CASFLRDSENYGYTF. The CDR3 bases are TGTGCCAGCTTCCTCCGGGACAGTGAAAACTATGGCTACACCTTC.